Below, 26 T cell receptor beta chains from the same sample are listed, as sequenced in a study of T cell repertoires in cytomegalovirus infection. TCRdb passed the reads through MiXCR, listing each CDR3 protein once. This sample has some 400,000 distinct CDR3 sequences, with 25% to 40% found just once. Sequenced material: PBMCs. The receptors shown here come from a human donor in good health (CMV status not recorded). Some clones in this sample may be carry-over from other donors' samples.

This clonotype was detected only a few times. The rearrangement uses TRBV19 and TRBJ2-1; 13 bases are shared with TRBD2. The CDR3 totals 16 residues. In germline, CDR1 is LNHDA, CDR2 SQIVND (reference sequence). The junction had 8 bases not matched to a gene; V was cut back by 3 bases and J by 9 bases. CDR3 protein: CASSIFGLAGETEQFF. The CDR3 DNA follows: TGTGCCAGTAGTATTTTCGGACTAGCGGGGGAAACTGAGCAGTTCTTC.

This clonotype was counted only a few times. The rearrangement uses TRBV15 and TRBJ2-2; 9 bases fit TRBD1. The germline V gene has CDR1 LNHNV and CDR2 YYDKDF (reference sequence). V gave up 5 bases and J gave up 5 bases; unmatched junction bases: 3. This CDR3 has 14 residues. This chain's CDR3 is CATSEQGATGELFF. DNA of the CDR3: TGTGCCACCAGCGAACAGGGGGCGACCGGGGAGCTGTTTTTT. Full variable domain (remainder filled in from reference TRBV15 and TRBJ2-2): DAMVIQNPRYQVTQFGKPVTLSCSQTLNHNVMYWYQQKSSQAPKLLFHYYDKDFNNEADTPDNFQSRRPNTSFCFLDIRSPGLGDTAMYLCATSEQGATGELFFGEGSRLTVL.

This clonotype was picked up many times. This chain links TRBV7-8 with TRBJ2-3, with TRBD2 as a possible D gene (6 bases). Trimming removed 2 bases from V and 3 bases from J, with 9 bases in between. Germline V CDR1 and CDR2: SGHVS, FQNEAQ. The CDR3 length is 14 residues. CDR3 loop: CASSLNRGTDTQYF. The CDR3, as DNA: TGTGCCAGCAGCTTAAATCGGGGGACAGATACGCAGTATTTT.

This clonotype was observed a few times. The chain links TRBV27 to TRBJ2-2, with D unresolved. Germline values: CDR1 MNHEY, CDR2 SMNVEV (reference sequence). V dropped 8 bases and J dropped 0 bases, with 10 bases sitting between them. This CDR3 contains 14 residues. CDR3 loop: CASSIYSNTGELFF. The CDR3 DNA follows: TGTGCCAGCTCAATATATTCGAACACCGGGGAGCTGTTTTTT.

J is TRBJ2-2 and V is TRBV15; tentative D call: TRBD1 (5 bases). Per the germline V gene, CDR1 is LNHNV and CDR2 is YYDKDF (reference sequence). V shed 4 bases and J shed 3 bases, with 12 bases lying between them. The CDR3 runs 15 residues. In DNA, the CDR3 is TGTGCCACCAGCACACAAACAGGATACACCGGGGAGCTGTTTTTT. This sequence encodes CATSTQTGYTGELFF.

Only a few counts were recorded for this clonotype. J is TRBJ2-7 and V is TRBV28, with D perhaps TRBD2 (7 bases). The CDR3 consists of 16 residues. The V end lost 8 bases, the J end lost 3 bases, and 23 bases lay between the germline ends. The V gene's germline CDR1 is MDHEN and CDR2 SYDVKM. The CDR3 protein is CASAQGGAGSVYEQYF. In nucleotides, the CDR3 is TGTGCCAGCGCCCAAGGGGGGGCAGGGTCCGTCTACGAGCAGTACTTC.

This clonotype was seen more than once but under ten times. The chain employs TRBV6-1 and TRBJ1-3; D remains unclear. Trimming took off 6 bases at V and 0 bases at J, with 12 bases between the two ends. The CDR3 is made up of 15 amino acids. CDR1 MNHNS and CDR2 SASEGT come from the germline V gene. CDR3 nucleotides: TGTGCCAGCAGAGGAACAGTAAGCTCTGGAAACACCATATATTTT. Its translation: CASRGTVSSGNTIYF.

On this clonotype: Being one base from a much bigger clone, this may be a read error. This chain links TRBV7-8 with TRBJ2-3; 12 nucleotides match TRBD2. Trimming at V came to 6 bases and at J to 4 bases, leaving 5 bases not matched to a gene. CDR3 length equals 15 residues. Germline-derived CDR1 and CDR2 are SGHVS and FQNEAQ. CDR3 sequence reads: CASRELAGGADTQYF. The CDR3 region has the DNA TGTGCCAGCAGGGAACTAGCGGGGGGCGCAGATACGCAGTATTTT.

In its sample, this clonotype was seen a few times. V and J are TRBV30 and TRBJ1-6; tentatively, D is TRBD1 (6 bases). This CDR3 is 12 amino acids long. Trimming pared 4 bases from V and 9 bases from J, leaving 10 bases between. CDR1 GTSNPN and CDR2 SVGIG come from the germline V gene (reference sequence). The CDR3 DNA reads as TGTGCCTGGATTAAACAGGGTTCACCCCTCCACTTT. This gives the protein CAWIKQGSPLHF.

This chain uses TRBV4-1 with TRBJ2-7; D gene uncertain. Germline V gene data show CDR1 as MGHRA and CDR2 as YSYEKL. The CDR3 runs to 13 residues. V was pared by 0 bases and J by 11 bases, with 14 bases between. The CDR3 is CASSQDLEEEEYF. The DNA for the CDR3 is TGCGCCAGCAGCCAAGATCTTGAGGAAGAGGAGTACTTC.

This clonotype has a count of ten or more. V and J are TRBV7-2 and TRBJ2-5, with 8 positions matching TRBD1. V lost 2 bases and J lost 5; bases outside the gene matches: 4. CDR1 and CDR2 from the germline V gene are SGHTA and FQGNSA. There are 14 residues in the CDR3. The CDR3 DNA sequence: TGTGCCAGCAGCTTACCCAGGGGGCGTGAGACCCAGTACTTC. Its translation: CASSLPRGRETQYF.

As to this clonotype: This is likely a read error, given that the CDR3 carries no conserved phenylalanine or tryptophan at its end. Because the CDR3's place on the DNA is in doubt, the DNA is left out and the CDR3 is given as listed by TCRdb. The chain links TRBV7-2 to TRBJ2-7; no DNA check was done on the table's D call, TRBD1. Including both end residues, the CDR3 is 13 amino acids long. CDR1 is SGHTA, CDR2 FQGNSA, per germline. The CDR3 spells CASSLGWDSIIQL.

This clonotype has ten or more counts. The CDR3 DNA reads as TGTGCCAGCAGCTTAGTGGCGGGGGCACCTCCTGGTGAGCAGTTCTTC. This gives the protein CASSLVAGAPPGEQFF. The chain employs TRBV7-2 and TRBJ2-1, with TRBD2 as a possible D gene (7 bases). This CDR3 has 16 amino acids. V lost 1 base and J 9 bases, leaving 19 bases between the germline ends. CDR1 is SGHTA, CDR2 FQGNSA, per germline.

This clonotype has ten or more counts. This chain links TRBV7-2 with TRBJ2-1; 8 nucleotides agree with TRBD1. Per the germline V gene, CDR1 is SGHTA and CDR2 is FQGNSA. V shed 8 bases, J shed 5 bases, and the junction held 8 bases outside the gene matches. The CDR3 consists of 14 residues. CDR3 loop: CASSTGGNNNEQFF. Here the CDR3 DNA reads TGTGCCAGCTCAACAGGGGGTAACAACAATGAGCAGTTCTTC.

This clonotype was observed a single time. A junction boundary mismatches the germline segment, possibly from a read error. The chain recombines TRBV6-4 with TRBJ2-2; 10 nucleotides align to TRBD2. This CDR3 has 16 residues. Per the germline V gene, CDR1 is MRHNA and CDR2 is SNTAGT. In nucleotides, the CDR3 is TGTGCCAGCAGAGAAGCGGGGGGGGAAGAGACCGGTGAGCTGTGTTTT. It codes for CASREAGGEETGELCF.

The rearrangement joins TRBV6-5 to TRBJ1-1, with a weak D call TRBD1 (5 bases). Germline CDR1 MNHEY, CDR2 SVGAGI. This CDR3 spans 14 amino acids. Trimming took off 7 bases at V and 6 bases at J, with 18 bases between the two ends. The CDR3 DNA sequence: TGTGCCAGCACCCAATCTGGGGCACTCTCTGAAGCTTTCTTT. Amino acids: CASTQSGALSEAFF.

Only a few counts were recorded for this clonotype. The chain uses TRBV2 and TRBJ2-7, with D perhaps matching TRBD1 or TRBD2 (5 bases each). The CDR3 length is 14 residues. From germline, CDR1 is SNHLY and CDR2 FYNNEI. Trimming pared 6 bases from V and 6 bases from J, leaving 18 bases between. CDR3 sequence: CASRRDLSSSEQYF. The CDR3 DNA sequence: TGTGCCAGCAGACGGGACCTAAGCTCCAGCGAGCAGTACTTC. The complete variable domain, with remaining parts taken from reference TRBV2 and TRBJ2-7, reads EPEVTQTPSHQVTQMGQEVILRCVPISNHLYFYWYRQILGQKVEFLVSFYNNEISEKSEIFDDQFSVERPDGSNFTLKIRSTKLEDSAMYFCASRRDLSSSEQYFGPGTRLTVT.

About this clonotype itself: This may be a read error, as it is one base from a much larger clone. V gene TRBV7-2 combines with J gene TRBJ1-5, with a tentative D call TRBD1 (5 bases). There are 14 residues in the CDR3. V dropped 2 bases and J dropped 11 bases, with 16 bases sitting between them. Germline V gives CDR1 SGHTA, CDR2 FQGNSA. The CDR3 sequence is CASSLWATRESQHF. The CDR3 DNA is TGTGCCAGCAGCTTATGGGCCACCAGGGAGTCCCAGCATTTT. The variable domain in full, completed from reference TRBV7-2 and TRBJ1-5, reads GAGVSQSPSNKVTEKGKDVELRCDPISGHTALYWYRQSLGQGLEFLIYFQGNSAPDKSGLPSDRFSAERTGGSVSTLTIQRTQQEDSAVYLCASSLWATRESQHFGDGTRLSIL.

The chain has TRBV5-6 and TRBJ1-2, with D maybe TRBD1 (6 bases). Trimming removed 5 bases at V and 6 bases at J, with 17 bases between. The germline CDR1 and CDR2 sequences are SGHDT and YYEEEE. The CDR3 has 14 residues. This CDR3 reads CASRPPGARDGYTF. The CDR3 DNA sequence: TGTGCCAGCAGACCTCCAGGGGCGCGTGATGGCTACACCTTC.

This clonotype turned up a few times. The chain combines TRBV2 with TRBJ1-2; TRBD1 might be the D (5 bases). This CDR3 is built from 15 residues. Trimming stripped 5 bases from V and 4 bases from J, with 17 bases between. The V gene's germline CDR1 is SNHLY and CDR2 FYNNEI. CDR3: CASSRDPGRTYGYTF. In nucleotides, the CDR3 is TGTGCCAGCAGTAGAGACCCGGGACGGACCTATGGCTACACCTTC. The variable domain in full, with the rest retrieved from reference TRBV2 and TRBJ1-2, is EPEVTQTPSHQVTQMGQEVILRCVPISNHLYFYWYRQILGQKVEFLVSFYNNEISEKSEIFDDQFSVERPDGSNFTLKIRSTKLEDSAMYFCASSRDPGRTYGYTFGSGTRLTVV.

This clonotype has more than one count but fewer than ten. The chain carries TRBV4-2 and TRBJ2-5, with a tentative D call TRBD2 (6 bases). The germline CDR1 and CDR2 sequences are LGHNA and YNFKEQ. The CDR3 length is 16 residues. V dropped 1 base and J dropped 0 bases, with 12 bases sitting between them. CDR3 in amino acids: CASSQGRWDYQETQYF. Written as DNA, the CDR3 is TGTGCCAGCAGCCAAGGAAGGTGGGACTACCAAGAGACCCAGTACTTC.

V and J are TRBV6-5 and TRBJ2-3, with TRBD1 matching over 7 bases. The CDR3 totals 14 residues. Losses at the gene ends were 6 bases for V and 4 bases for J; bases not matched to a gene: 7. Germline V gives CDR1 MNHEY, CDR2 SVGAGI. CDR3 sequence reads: CASRTGQVADTQYF. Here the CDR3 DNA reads TGTGCCAGCAGGACTGGACAGGTAGCAGATACGCAGTATTTT.

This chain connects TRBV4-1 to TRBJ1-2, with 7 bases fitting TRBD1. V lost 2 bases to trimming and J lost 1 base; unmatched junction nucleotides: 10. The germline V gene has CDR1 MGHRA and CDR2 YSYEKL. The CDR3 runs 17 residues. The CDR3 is CASSQSQGDSNNYGYTF. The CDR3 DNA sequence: TGCGCCAGCAGCCAATCCCAAGGGGACAGCAATAACTATGGCTACACCTTC.

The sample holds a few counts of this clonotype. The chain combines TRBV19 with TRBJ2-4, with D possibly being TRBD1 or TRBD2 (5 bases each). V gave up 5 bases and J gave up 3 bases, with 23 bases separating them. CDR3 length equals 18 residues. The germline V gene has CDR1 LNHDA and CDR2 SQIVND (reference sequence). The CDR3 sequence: CASSQGRGPSKGKNIQYF. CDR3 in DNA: TGTGCCAGTAGTCAAGGACGGGGCCCCTCAAAGGGCAAAAACATTCAGTACTTC.

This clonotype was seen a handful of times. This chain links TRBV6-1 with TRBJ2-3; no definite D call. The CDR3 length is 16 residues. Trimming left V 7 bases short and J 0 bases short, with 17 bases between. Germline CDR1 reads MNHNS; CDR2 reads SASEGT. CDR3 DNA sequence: TGTGCCAGCAAATCGACCACGACCGTTAGCACAGATACGCAGTATTTT. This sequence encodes CASKSTTTVSTDTQYF.

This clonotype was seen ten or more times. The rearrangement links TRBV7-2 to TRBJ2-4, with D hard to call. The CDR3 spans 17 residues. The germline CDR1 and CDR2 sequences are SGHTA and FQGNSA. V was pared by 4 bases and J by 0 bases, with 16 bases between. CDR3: CASSSTPGNLAKNIQYF. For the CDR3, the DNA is TGTGCCAGCAGCTCAACCCCAGGCAATCTAGCCAAAAACATTCAGTACTTC.